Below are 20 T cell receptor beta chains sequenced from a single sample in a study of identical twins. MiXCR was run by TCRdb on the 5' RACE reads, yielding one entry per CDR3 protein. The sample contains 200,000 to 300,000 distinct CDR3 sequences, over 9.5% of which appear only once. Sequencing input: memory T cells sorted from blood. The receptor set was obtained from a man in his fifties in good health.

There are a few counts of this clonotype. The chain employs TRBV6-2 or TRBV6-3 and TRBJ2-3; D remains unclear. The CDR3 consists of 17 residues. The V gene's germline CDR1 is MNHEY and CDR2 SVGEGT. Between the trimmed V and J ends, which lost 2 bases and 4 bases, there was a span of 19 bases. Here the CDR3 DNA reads TGTGCCAGCAGTTACGTTCTGGGCGATTACTCCGCAGATACGCAGTATTTT. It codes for CASSYVLGDYSADTQYF.

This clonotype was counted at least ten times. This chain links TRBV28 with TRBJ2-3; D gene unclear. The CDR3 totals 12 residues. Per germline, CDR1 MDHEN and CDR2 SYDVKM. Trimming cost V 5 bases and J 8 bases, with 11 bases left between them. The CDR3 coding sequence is TGTGCCAGCAGTCTCACCCGAGGTACGCAGTATTTT. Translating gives CASSLTRGTQYF.

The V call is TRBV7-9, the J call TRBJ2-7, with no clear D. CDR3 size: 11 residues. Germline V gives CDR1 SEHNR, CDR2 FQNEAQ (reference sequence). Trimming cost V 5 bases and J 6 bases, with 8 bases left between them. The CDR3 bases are TGTGCCAGCAGCCACTTAAGCGAGCAGTACTTC. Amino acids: CASSHLSEQYF.

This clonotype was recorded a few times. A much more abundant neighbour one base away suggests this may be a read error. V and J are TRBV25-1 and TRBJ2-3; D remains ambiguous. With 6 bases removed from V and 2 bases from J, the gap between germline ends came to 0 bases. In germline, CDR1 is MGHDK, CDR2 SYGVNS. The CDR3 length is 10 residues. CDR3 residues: CASSTDTQYF. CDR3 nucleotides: TGTGCCAGCAGCACAGATACGCAGTATTTT. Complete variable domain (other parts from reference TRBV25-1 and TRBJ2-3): EADIYQTPRYLVIGTGKKITLECSQTMGHDKMYWYQQDPGMELHLIHYSYGVNSTEKGDLSSESTVSRIRTEHFPLTLESARPSHTSQYLCASSTDTQYFGPGTRLTVL.

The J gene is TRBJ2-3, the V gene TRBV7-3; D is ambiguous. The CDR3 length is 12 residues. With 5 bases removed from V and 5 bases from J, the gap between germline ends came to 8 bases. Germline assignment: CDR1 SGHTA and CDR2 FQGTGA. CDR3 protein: CASSDTRDTQYF. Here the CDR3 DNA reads TGTGCCAGCAGCGACACAAGAGATACGCAGTATTTT.

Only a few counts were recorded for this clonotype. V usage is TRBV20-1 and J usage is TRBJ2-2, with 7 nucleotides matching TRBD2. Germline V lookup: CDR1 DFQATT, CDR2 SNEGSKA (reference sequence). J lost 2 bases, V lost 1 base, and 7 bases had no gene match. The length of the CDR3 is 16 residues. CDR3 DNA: TGCAGTGCTAGAGTAGCGGGTCCCCTTAACACCGGGGAGCTGTTTTTT. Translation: CSARVAGPLNTGELFF.

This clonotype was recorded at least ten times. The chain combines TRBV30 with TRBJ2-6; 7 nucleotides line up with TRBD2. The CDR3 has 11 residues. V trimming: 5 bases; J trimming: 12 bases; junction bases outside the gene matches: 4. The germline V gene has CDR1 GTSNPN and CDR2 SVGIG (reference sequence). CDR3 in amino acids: CAWGGGLVLTF. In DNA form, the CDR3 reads TGTGCCTGGGGGGGGGGTCTCGTCCTGACTTTC.

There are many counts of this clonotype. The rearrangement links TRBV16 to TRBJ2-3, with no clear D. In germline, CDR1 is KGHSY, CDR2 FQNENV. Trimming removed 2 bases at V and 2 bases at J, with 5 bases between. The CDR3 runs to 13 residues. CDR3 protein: CASSQKSTDTQYF. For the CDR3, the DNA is TGTGCCAGCAGCCAAAAGTCCACAGATACGCAGTATTTT.

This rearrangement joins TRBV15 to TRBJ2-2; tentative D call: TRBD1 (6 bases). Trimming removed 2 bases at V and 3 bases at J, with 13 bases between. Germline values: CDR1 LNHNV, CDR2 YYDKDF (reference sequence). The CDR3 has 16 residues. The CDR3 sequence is CATSRTGFVDTGELFF. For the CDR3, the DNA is TGTGCCACCAGCAGAACAGGGTTTGTTGACACCGGGGAGCTGTTTTTT.

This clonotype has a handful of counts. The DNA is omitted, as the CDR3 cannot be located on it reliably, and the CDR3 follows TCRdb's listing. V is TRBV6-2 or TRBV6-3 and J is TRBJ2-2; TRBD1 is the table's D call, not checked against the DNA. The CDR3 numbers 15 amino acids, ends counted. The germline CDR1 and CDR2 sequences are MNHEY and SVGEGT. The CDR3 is CATGEGAVTPGSCFF.

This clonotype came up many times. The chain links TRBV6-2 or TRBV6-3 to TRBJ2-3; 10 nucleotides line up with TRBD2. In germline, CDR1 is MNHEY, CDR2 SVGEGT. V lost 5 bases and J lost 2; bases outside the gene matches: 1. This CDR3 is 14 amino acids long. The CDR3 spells CASSSGRATDTQYF. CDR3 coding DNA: TGTGCCAGCAGTAGCGGGAGGGCCACAGATACGCAGTATTTT.

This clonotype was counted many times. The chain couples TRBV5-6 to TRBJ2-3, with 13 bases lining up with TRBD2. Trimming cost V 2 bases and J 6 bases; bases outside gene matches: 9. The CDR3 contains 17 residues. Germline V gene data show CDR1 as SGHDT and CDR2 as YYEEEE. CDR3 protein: CASSLKGLAGLGDTQYF. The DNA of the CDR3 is TGTGCCAGCAGCTTAAAGGGACTAGCGGGACTTGGCGATACGCAGTATTTT.

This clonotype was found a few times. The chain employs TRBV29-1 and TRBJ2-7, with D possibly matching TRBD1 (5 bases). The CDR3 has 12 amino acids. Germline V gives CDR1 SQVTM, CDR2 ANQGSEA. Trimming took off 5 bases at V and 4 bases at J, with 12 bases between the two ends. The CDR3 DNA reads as TGCAGCGTTCGACAAGACAGTTACGAGCAGTACTTC. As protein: CSVRQDSYEQYF.

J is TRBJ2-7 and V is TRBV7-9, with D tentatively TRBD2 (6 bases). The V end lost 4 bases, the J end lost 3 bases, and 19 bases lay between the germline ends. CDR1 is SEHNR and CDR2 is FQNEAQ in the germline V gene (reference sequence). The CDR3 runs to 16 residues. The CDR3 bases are TGTGCCAGCAGCTCTATAGTCGGGACTCATTACTACGAGCAGTACTTC. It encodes CASSSIVGTHYYEQYF. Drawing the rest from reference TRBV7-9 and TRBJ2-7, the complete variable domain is DTGVSQNPRHKITKRGQNVTFRCDPISEHNRLYWYRQTLGQGPEFLTYFQNEAQLEKSRLLSDRFSAERPKGSFSTLEIQRTEQGDSAMYLCASSSIVGTHYYEQYFGPGTRLTVT.

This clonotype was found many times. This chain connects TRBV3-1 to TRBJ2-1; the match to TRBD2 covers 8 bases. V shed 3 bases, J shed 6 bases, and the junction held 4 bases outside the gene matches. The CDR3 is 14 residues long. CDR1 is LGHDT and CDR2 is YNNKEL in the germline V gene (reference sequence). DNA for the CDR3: TGTGCCAGCAGCCATAGTAGCGGGACCAATGAGCAGTTCTTC. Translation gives CASSHSSGTNEQFF.

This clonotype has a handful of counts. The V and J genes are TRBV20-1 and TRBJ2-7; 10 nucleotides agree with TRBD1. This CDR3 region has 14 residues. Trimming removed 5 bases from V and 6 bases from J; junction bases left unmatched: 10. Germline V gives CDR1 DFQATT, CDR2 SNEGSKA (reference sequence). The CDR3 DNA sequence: TGCAGTGCTGCAAGTGACAGGGGGCTAGGCGAGCAGTACTTC. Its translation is CSAASDRGLGEQYF.

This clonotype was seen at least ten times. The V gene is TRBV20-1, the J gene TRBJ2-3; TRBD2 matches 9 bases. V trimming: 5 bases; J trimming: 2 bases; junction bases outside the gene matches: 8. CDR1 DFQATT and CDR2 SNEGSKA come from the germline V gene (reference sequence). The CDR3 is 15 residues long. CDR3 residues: CSASASSGNTDTQYF. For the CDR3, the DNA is TGCAGTGCTTCCGCCTCTAGCGGGAACACAGATACGCAGTATTTT.

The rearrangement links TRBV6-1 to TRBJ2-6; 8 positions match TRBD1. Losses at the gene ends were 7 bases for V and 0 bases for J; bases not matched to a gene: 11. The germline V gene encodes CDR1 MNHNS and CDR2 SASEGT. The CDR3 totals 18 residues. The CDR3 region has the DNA TGTGCCAGCACGAGGGGAGACAGGGGATCCTCTGGGGCCAACGTCCTGACTTTC. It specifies CASTRGDRGSSGANVLTF.

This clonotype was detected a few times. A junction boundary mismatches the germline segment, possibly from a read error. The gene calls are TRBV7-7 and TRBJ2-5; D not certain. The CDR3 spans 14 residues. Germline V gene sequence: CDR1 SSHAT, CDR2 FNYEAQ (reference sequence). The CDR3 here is CASSSPGPQETQYF. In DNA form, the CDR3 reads TGTGCTAGCAGCTCACCGGGCCCACAAGAGACCCAGTACTTC.

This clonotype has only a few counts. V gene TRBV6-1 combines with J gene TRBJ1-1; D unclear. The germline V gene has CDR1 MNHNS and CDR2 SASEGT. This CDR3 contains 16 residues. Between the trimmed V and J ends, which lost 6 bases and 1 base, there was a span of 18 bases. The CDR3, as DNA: TGTGCCAGCAGCTTCGTGGGTTACCACGGGAACACTGAAGCTTTCTTT. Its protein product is CASSFVGYHGNTEAFF.